This T cell receptor (beta chain) was recovered during a study of cytomegalovirus exposure and HLA in healthy donors. Findings of the study overall: Versus the approximately 700-donor mean, an Asian-associated ancestry cluster reportedly showed fewer N-insertions in a later analysis.

Trimming cost V 4 bases and J 2 bases; bases outside gene matches: 2. The CDR3 has 14 amino acids. Looked up from germline, CDR1 is MNHNS and CDR2 is SASEGT. With 60 Vbeta and 13 Jbeta primers, the PCR was carried out. The method was immunoSEQ multiplex PCR; TCRdb's version includes in-frame clones alone and lacks a portion of them. The table has around 140,000 clones, about 80% seen once. On this clone: Its antigen remains unidentified.

The chain joins TRBV6-1 to TRBJ2-7; 10 nucleotides agree with TRBD1. Sample: PBMCs. This TCR came from a woman aged 55 to 70 in good health and CMV-seropositive. The CDR3, as DNA: TGTGCCAGCAGTGGGACAGGGGGTCCCTACGAGCAGTACTTC. This sequence encodes CASSGTGGPYEQYF.